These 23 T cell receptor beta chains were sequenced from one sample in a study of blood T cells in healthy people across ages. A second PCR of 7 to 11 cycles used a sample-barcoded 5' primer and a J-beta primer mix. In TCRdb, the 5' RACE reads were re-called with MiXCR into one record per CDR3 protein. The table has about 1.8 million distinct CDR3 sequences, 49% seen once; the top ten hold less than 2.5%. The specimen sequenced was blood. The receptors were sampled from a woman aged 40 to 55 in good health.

The CDR3 sequence: CSVDGGSYNEQYF. The CDR3, as DNA: TGCAGCGTTGATGGGGGCTCTTACAATGAGCAGTACTTC. The rearrangement links TRBV29-1 to TRBJ2-1, with a tentative D call TRBD1 (6 bases). The J call may be wrong; the DNA end is better matched by TRBJ2-7. The CDR3 loop spans 13 amino acids. Germline CDR1 reads SQVTM; CDR2 reads ANQGSEA.

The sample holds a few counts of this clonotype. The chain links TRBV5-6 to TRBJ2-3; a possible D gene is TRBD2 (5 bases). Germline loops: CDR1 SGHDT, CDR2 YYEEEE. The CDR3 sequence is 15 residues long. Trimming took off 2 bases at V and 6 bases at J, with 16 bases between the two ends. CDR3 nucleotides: TGTGCCAGCAGCTTAAGGAGGTGGCTCGGGGATACGCAGTATTTT. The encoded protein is CASSLRRWLGDTQYF.

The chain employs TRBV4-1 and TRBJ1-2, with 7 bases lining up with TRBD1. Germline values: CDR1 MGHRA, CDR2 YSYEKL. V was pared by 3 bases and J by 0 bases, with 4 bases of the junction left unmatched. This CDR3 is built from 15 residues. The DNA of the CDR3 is TGCGCCAGCAGCCACAGGGACAGCGCTAACTATGGCTACACCTTC. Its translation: CASSHRDSANYGYTF.

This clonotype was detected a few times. The CDR3 sequence: CASSPRMRGFSYGYTF. CDR3 DNA sequence: TGCGCCAGCAGCCCCAGGATGCGCGGGTTTAGCTATGGCTACACCTTC. The chain uses TRBV5-1 and TRBJ1-2; D ambiguous. Germline CDR1 is SGHRS and CDR2 is YFSETQ. Trimming pared 4 bases from V and 4 bases from J, leaving 20 bases between. The CDR3 consists of 16 residues.

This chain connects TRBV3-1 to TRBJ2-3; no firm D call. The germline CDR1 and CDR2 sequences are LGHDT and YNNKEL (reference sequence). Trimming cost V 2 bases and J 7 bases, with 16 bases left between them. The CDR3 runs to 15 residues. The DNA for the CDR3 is TGTGCCAGCAGCCAAAGCGCACGGCTCGAAAATACGCAGTATTTT. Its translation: CASSQSARLENTQYF.

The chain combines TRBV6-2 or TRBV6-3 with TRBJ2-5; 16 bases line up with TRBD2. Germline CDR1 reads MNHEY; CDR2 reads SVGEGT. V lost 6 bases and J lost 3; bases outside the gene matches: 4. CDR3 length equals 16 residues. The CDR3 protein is CASRRGTSGGEETQYF. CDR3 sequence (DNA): TGTGCCAGCAGACGCGGGACTAGCGGGGGGGAAGAGACCCAGTACTTC.

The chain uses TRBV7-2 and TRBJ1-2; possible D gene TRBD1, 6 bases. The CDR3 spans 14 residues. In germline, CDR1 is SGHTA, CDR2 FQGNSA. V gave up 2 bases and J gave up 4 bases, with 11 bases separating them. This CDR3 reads CASSLSAGAYGYTF. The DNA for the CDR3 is TGTGCCAGCAGCTTAAGCGCAGGGGCCTATGGCTACACCTTC.

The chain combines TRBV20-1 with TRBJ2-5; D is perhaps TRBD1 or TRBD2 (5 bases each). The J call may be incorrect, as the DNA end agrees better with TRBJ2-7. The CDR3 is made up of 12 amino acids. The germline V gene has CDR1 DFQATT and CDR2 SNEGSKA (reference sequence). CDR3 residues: CSAGGGSREQYF. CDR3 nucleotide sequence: TGCAGTGCTGGTGGGGGATCCCGCGAGCAGTACTTC.

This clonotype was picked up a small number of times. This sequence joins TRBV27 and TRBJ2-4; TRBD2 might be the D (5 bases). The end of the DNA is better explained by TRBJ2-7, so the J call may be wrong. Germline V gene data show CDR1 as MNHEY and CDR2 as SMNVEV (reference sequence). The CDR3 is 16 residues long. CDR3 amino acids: CASRTRGDRLGYEQYF. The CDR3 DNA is TGTGCCAGCAGAACCCGGGGTGACCGACTGGGGTACGAGCAGTACTTC.

CDR3 DNA: TGTGCCAGCGGGACAGGGTATGGCACTGAAGCTTTCTTT. Amino acids: CASGTGYGTEAFF. This sequence joins TRBV12-3 or TRBV12-4 and TRBJ1-1, with 9 bases identical to TRBD1. The CDR3 is made up of 13 amino acids. Unmatched junction bases numbered 5, after V lost 8 bases and J lost 4 bases.

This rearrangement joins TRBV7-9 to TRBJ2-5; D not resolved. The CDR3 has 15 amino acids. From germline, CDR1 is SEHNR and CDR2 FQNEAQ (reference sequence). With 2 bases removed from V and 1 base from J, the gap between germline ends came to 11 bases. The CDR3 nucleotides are TGTGCCAGCAGCTTAAAGCAACAGCCCCAAGAGACCCAGTACTTC. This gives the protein CASSLKQQPQETQYF.

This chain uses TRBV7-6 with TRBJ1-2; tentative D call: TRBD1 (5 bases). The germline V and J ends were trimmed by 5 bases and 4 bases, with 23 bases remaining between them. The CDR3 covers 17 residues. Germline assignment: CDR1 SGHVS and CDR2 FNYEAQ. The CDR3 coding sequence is TGTGCCAGCAGCCCCAGGGCGTCCCCTACCACTGTCTATGGCTACACCTTC. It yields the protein CASSPRASPTTVYGYTF.

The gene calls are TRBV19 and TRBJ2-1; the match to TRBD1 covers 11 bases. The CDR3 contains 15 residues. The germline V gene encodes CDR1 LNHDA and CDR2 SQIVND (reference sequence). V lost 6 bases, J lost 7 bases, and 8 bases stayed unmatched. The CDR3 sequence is CASRLLGQGDNEQFF. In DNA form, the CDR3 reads TGTGCCAGTAGGCTATTGGGACAGGGGGATAATGAGCAGTTCTTC.

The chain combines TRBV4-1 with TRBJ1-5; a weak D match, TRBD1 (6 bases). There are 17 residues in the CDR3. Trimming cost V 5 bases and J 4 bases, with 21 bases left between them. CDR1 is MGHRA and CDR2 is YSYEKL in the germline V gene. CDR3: CASSSTLQGLANQPQHF. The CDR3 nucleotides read TGCGCCAGCAGCTCTACCCTACAGGGTCTTGCGAATCAGCCCCAGCATTTT.

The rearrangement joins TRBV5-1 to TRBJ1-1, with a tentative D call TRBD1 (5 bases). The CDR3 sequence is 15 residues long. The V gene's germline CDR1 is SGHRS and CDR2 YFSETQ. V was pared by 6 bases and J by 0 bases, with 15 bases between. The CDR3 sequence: CASTLRGDMNTEAFF. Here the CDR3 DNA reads TGCGCCAGCACCCTACGGGGCGACATGAACACTGAAGCTTTCTTT.

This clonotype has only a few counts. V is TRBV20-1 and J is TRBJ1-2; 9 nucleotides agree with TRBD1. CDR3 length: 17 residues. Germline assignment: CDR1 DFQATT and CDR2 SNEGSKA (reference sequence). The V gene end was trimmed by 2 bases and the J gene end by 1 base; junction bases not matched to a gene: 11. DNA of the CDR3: TGCAGTGCTAGACTCAAAAGACCGGGACAGGGTAACTATGGCTACACCTTC. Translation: CSARLKRPGQGNYGYTF.

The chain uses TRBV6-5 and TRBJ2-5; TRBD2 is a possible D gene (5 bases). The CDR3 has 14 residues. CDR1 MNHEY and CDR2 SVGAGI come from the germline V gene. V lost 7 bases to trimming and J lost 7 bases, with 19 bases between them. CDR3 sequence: CASTPSLAELTQYF. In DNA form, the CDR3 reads TGTGCCAGCACCCCGTCCCTAGCCGAGTTGACCCAGTACTTC.

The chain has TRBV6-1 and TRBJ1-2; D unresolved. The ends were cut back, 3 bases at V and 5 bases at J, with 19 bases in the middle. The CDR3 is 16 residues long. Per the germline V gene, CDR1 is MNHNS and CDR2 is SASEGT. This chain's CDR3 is CASSEPLGSLLYGYTF. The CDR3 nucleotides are TGTGCCAGCAGTGAGCCCTTGGGAAGTCTGCTGTATGGCTACACCTTC.

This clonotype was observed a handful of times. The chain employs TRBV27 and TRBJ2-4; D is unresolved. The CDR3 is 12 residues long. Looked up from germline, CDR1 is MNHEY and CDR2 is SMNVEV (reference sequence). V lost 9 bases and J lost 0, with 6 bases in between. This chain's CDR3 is CASGIAKNIQYF. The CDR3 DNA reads TGTGCCAGTGGTATAGCCAAAAACATTCAGTACTTC.

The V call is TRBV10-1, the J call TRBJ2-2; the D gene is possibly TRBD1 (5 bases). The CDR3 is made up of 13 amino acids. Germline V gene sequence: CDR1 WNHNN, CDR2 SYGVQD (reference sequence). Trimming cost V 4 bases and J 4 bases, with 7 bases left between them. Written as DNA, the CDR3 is TGCGCCAGCAGTGGACAGTTCACCGGGGAGCTGTTTTTT. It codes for CASSGQFTGELFF.

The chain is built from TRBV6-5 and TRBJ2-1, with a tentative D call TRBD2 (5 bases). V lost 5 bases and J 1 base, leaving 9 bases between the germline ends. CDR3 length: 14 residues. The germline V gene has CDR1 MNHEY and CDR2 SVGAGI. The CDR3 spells CASSREQSYNEQFF. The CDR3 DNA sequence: TGTGCCAGCAGTAGGGAGCAGTCCTACAATGAGCAGTTCTTC.

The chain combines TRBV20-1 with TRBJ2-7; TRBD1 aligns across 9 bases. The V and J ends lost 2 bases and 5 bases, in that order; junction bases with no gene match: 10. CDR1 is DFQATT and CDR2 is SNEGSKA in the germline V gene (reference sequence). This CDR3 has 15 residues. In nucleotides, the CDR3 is TGCAGTGCTAGACACCCCGGACAGGGGAAGGACGAGCAGTACTTC. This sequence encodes CSARHPGQGKDEQYF.

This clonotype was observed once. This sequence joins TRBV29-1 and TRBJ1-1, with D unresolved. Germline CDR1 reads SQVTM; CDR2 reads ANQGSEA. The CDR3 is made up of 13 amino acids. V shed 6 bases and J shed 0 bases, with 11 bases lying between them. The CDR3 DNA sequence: TGCAGCGTAACAAAGGGCGTGAACACTGAAGCTTTCTTT. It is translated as CSVTKGVNTEAFF.